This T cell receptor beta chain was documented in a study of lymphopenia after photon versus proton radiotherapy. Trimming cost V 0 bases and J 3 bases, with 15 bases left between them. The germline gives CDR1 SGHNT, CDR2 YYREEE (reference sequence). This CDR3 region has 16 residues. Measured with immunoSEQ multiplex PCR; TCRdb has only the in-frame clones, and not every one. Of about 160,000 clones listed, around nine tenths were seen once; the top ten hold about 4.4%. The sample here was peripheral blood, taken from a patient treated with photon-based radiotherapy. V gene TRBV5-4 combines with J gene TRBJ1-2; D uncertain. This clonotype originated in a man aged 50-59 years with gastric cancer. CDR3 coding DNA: TGTGCCAGCAGCTTGGGGGGAGGTGTCGGTGACTATGGCTACACCTTC. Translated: CASSLGGGVGDYGYTF.